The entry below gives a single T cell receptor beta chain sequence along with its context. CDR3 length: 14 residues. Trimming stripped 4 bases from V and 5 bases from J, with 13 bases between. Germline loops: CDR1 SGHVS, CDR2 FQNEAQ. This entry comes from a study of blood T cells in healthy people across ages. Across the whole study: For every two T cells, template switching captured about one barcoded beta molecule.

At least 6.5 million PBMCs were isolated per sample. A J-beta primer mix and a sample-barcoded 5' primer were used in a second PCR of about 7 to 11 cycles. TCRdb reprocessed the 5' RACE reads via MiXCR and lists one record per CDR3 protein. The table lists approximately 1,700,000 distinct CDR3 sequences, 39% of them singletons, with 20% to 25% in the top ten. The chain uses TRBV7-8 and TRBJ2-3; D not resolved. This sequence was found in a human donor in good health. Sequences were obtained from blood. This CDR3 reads CASSSGNRGDTQYF. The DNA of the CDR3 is TGTGCCAGCAGCTCTGGGAATCGTGGAGATACGCAGTATTTT.